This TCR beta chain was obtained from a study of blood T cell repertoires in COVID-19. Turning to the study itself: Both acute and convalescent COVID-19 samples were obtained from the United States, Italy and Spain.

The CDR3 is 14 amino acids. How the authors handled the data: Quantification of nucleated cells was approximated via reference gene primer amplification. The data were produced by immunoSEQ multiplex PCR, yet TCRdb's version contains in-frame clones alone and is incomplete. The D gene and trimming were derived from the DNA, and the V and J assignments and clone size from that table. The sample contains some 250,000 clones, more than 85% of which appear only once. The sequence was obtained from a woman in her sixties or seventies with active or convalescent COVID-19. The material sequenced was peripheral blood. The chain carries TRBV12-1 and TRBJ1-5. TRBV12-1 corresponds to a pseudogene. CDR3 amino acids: CASSLPGQDQPQHF. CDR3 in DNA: TGTGCCAGCAGCTTGCCGGGTCAAGATCAGCCCCAGCATTTT.